Listed below are T cell receptor beta chains from one sample, sequenced in a study of post-analysis software for immune sequencing data. TCRdb re-called the PCR reads with MiXCR, one entry per CDR3 protein. The repertoire holds hundreds of thousands of distinct CDR3 sequences, with roughly 35% as singletons. Sequenced material: blood. These receptors were taken from a girl aged 10 to 17 with multiple sclerosis. CDR3s include the opening cysteine and the closing phenylalanine or tryptophan. D genes are given only for firm matches. Size values are once, few and many counts, or a class for expanded clones, and some rows have none.

clone size,D gene,V gene,J gene,CDR3 DNA,CDR3 protein
-,-,TRBV3-1,TRBJ1-1,TGTGCCAGCAGCCAGATAGGCACTGAAGCTTTCTTT,CASSQIGTEAFF
-,-,TRBV10-3,TRBJ2-5,TGTGCCATCAGTGAGTCGGGGGCCCGGGAGACCCAGTACTTC,CAISESGARETQYF
few,-,TRBV7-2,TRBJ2-5,TGTGCCAGCAGCCCTCCGACACCCATCACGGGAGAGACCCAGTACTTC,CASSPPTPITGETQYF
-,TRBD2,TRBV6-1,TRBJ2-1,TGTGCCAGCAGTGGACTAGCGGGGGGCCGCGATGAGCAGTTCTTC,CASSGLAGGRDEQFF
-,TRBD1,TRBV7-3,TRBJ1-1,TGTGCCAGCAGCTTAACAGGGCAGGGGGGGACTGAAGCTTTCTTT,CASSLTGQGGTEAFF
many,-,TRBV6-5,TRBJ1-1,TGTGCCAGCAGTACAGTTAACACTGAAGCTTTCTTT,CASSTVNTEAFF
-,-,TRBV4-2,TRBJ1-2,TGTGCCAGCAGCCAAGCCCAGAACTATGGCTACACCTTC,CASSQAQNYGYTF
many,-,TRBV7-9,TRBJ2-3,TGTGCCAGCAGCTTAGCTGTGAGTTCGGGGGATACGCAGTATTTT,CASSLAVSSGDTQYF
-,-,TRBV4-3,TRBJ2-3,TGCGCCAGCAGCCAAGACAATCTGGCGGGGTCTAGCACAGATACGCAGTATTTT,CASSQDNLAGSSTDTQYF
-,TRBD1,TRBV7-9,TRBJ1-6,TGTGCCAGCAGCTACAGGGGACTCGACTATTCACCCCTCCACTTT,CASSYRGLDYSPLHF
once,-,TRBV4-1,TRBJ1-2,TGCTCCAGCAGCCAAGTGGACAGTGATTATGGCTACACCTTC,CSSSQVDSDYGYTF
-,-,TRBV15,TRBJ1-5,TGTGCCACCAGCAGAGATAGAGAACAGTTTGATCAGCCCCAGCATTTT,CATSRDREQFDQPQHF
-,-,TRBV7-2,TRBJ2-5,TGTGCCAGCAGCTTAAAGCGGCGGGAGACCCAGTACTTC,CASSLKRRETQYF
few,-,TRBV7-2,TRBJ2-4,TGTGCCAGCAGCCGTGCCTGGGGGGAAGACAAAAACATTCAGTACTTC,CASSRAWGEDKNIQYF
-,TRBD2,TRBV11-2,TRBJ2-5,TGTGCCAGCAGCTTAGATCGTGAGACAAGCGGGGGAGGGTACCAGTACTTC,CASSLDRETSGGGYQYF
once,TRBD2,TRBV5-4,TRBJ2-1,TGTGCCAGCAGCTTGGCCGGCGGGGGGGCCTATGAGCAGTTCTTC,CASSLAGGGAYEQFF
-,-,TRBV12-3/TRBV12-4,TRBJ1-1,TGTGCCAGCACCGGTTTAGCGAACACTGAAGCTTTCTTT,CASTGLANTEAFF
-,TRBD1,TRBV6-5,TRBJ2-1,TGTGCCAGCAGCTTCCCGGGACAGGGGCCGTTCTTC,CASSFPGQGPFF
-,-,TRBV5-4,TRBJ1-2,TGTGCCAGCAGCGGATTTGACTATGGCTACACCTTC,CASSGFDYGYTF
-,-,TRBV3-1,TRBJ2-5,TGTGCCAGCAGCCTCAGAGGTAGGCTCCTAGGGGAGACCCAGTACTTC,CASSLRGRLLGETQYF
few,-,TRBV7-2,TRBJ1-6,TGTGCCAGCAGCCCGCTGGAGGGGAATTCACCCCTCCACTTT,CASSPLEGNSPLHF
-,-,TRBV27,TRBJ2-1,TGTGCCAGCAGACTAGCCAGCTCCTACAATGAGCAGTTCTTC,CASRLASSYNEQFF
-,-,TRBV20-1,TRBJ2-4,TGCAGTGCTAGGGCAGAGGGATTTTTACTAGCCAAAAACATTCAGTACTTC,CSARAEGFLLAKNIQYF
few,-,TRBV10-1,TRBJ2-7,TGCGCCAGCAGTGAGTCGACTCGACCCGAGCAGTACTTC,CASSESTRPEQYF
-,-,TRBV5-4,TRBJ2-5,TGTGCCAGCAGCTTCGGCAGTGAGGAGACCCAGTACTTC,CASSFGSEETQYF
once,TRBD1,TRBV7-9,TRBJ1-2,TGTGCCAGCAGCTCGGGACAGGACCCTAACTATGGCTACACCTTC,CASSSGQDPNYGYTF
-,TRBD1,TRBV7-3,TRBJ2-6,TGTGCCAGCAGCCGTGAGGGGACAGTTTCTGGGGCCAACGTCCTGACTTTC,CASSREGTVSGANVLTF
-,-,TRBV12-3/TRBV12-4,TRBJ2-7,TGTGCCAGCAGTTTTGGGACAGAGCAGTACTTC,CASSFGTEQYF
-,-,TRBV11-1,TRBJ1-6,TGTGCCAACAGCGAGTCGGTCCGCCTAGGTTCACCCCTCCACTTT,CANSESVRLGSPLHF
few,-,TRBV7-2,TRBJ2-3,TGTGCCAGCAGCCTACAGTCTCGCGGAGATACGCAGTATTTT,CASSLQSRGDTQYF
few,TRBD1,TRBV20-1,TRBJ1-1,TGCAGTGCTAGAGTTCCACAGGGGGCCGGCGCTAGCACTGAAGCTTTCTTT,CSARVPQGAGASTEAFF
-,TRBD1,TRBV29-1,TRBJ1-1,TGCAGCGTTGACCAGGGGGACAGCAAAGAAGCTTTCTTT,CSVDQGDSKEAFF
many,-,TRBV4-1,TRBJ2-6,TGCGCCAGCAGCCAAGGGTCTTGGGCCAACGTCCTGACTTTC,CASSQGSWANVLTF
few,TRBD1,TRBV5-1,TRBJ2-7,TGCGCCAGCAGACGAGCACAGGGGGGCGAGCAGTACTTC,CASRRAQGGEQYF
few,-,TRBV18,TRBJ1-2,TGTGCCAGCTCACCACCTGTCGGGGAGTATGGCTACACCTTC,CASSPPVGEYGYTF
many,-,TRBV6-4,TRBJ2-3,TGTGCCAGCAGTGAAGGGGATACGCAGTATTTT,CASSEGDTQYF
-,-,TRBV7-6,TRBJ2-5,TGTGCCAGCAGCCGCCTAGCGAGAGGGGTAGGGCAAGAGACCCAGTACTTC,CASSRLARGVGQETQYF
-,-,TRBV7-9,TRBJ2-1,TGTGCCAGCAGCTTAGGATTCAGAGGGAGGTTCAATGAGCAGTTCTTC,CASSLGFRGRFNEQFF
-,-,TRBV5-1,TRBJ2-5,TGCGCCAGCAGCGTCGGGGTGATAGAAGTAGAGACCCAGTACTTC,CASSVGVIEVETQYF
-,TRBD1,TRBV27,TRBJ2-5,TGTGCCAGCAGTTGGACAGGGGGCAGGGAGACCCAGTACTTC,CASSWTGGRETQYF
few,-,TRBV6-5,TRBJ1-6,TGTGCCAGCAGTTACTCTCAGGGGTCGGATTCACCCCTCCACTTT,CASSYSQGSDSPLHF
few,TRBD1,TRBV7-8,TRBJ1-4,TGTGCCAGCAGCACCGGGACAGGGTCTGAAAAACTGTTTTTT,CASSTGTGSEKLFF